Detailed here is one TCR beta chain. Its specific antigen is unknown. Base qualities are not recorded, but no much larger clone differs from it by a single base. Deletion took 3 bases off V and 1 base off J, with a span of 13 bases between the germline ends. CDR1 and CDR2 (SEHNR, FQNEAQ) derive from the germline V gene (reference sequence). The CDR3 starts with the cysteine, ends with the phenylalanine, and has 15 residues. Only the CDR3 part of the read is kept: 45 bases, read in frame from the first base. These data come from a study of T cells after posttransplantation cyclophosphamide (TCRdb year 2016). Background on the whole study: The study tracked T cell repertoire reconstitution by TRB sequencing after myeloablative bone marrow transplantation using posttransplantation cyclophosphamide as GVHD prophylaxis. Antigen receptor sequencing was done on samples from 35 to 45 PTCy-treated patients and from roughly 15 related bone marrow donors of those patients. TRB sequencing was performed on blood from all 35 or so PTCy patients with 1-year posttransplant specimens. Up to about 3 additional blood samples from 2 to 5.2 years after transplant were also TRB-sequenced in 3 patients, as was pretransplant blood from several patients. TRA and TRB clonality were tightly correlated in several samples, so subsequent TCR analyses focused on TRB only. Public TRB sequences were queried against a database of over 3,500 sequences associated with responses to pathogens, tumor antigens, self-antigens and alloantigens.

The sample's treatment or condition label, in plain terms: high-dose cyclophosphamide on days +3 and +4 as single-agent GVHD prophylaxis. Patients in the PTCy group got busulfan and fludarabine conditioning, a marrow graft from a related or unrelated donor, and cyclophosphamide on days +3 and +4. The PTCy-treated patients were drawn from a prospective, multi-institutional clinical trial. Peripheral blood and bone marrow mononuclear cells were isolated by Ficoll-Hypaque density centrifugation and cryopreserved. Genomic DNA was used for TRB sequencing, which was performed with the immunoSEQ assay at survey resolution or with the hsTCRB kit. In the source study's methods: Initial read processing used immunoSEQ software, and repertoire analyses used the LymphoSeq R package. Clonality was computed as 1 minus normalized Shannon entropy, and a Gini coefficient was also calculated for each TRB dataset. To infer phenotypes in unsorted samples, TRB sequences from sorted subsets of the recipient or donor were mapped onto the unsorted samples of the same recipient. TCRdb provides this immuneACCESS table in a form limited to in-frame rearrangements. Some clones are lacking; in checked studies, under half of them reflect an unresolved V gene, and why the rest are absent is not known. Clonal size and the V and J genes are those of that table, whereas D and trimming came from the DNA. This sample is represented by roughly 19,000 clones; about 90% of them were singletons. The biggest ten clones account for about 6.7% of the sample.

Beyond this particular receptor, the publication reports: Across the 35 to 45 patients, TRB clonality was highly associated with recipient CMV seropositivity and CMV reactivation, and diversity with PTCy was similar to that in the CNI/methotrexate controls. The TRB repertoires of T cells infiltrating skin or GI tract showed only limited overlap with the TRB repertoires of T cells in blood. At 1-2 months, donor-recipient similarity was low but rose over the first year, and the later blood repertoires were often dominated by donor CD8+ memory clones.

The chain links TRBV7-9 with TRBJ2-7; possibly the D gene is TRBD1, per 6 matching bases. The source material was PBMCs, sampled after allogeneic stem cell transplant with posttransplant cyclophosphamide. The receptor was isolated from a female patient between 40 and 55 years old who received an allogeneic stem cell transplant from a related donor, was CMV-positive, and had no GVHD. The graft donor may be the source of some T cells after a transplant. The CDR3 sequence is CASSFYDRNSYEQYF. In nucleotide form, the sequence is TGTGCCAGCAGCTTTTACGACAGGAATTCCTACGAGCAGTACTTC.